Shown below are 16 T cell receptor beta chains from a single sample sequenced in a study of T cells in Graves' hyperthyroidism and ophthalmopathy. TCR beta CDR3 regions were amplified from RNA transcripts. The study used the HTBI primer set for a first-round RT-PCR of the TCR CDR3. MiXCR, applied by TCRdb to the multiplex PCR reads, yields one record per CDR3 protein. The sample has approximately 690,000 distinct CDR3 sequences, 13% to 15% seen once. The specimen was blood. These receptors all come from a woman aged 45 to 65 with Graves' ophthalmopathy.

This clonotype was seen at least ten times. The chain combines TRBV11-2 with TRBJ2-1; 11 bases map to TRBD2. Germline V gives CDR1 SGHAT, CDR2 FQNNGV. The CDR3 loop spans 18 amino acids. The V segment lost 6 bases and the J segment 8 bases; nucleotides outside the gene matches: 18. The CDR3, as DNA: TGTGCCAGCAGTCCACACCCGGTGGGTAGCGGGAGGGGCTATGAGCAGTTCTTC. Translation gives CASSPHPVGSGRGYEQFF.

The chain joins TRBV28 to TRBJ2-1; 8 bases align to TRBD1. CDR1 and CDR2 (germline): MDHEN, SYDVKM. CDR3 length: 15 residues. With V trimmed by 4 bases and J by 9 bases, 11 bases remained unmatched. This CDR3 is CASSSSRTGRFEQFF. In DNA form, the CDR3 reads TGTGCCAGCAGTTCATCTCGGACAGGGCGGTTTGAGCAGTTCTTC.

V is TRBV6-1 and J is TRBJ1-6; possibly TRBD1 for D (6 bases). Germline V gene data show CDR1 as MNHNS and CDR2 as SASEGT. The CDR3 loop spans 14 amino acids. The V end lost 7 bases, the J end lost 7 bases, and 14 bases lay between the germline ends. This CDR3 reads CASTITGPNSPLHF. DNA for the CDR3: TGTGCCAGCACCATAACAGGGCCGAATTCACCCCTCCACTTT.

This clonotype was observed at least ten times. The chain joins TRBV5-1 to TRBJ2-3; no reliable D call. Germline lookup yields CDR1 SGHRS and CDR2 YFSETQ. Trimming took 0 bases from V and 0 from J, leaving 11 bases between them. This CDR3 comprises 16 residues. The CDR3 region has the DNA TGCGCCAGCAGCTTGGAGGCGAGGCCTAGCACAGATACGCAGTATTTT. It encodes CASSLEARPSTDTQYF.

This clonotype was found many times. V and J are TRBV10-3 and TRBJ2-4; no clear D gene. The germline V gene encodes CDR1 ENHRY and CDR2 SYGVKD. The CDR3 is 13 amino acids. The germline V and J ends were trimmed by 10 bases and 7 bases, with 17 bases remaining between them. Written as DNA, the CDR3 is TGTGCCACGTACTCCGCCGAAGGTAACATTCAGTACTTC. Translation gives CATYSAEGNIQYF.

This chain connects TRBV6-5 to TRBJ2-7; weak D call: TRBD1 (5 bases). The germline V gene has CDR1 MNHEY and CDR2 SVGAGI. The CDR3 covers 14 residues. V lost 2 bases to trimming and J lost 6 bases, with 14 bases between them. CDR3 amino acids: CASSYLGQLGEQYF. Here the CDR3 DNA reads TGTGCCAGCAGTTACCTTGGACAACTGGGCGAGCAGTACTTC.

CDR3 loop: CAISESQGRAEAFF. The CDR3 nucleotides are TGTGCCATCAGTGAGTCCCAGGGGAGGGCTGAAGCTTTCTTT. This sequence joins TRBV10-3 and TRBJ1-1; tentative D call: TRBD1 (6 bases). The CDR3 has 14 residues. V shed 0 bases and J shed 6 bases, with 11 bases lying between them. Per the germline V gene, CDR1 is ENHRY and CDR2 is SYGVKD.

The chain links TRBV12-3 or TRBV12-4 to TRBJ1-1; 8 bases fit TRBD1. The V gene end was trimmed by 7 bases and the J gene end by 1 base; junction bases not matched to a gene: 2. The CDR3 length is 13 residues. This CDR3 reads CASIGTGNTEAFF. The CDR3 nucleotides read TGTGCCAGCATTGGGACAGGGAACACTGAAGCTTTCTTT.

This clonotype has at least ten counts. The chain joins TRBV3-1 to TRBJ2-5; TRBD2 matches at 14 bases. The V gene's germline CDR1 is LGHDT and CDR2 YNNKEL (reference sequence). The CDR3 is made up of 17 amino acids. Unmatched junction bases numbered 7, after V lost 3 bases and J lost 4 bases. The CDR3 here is CASSQGTSGSVGETQYF. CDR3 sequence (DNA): TGTGCCAGCAGCCAGGGGACTAGCGGGAGTGTTGGAGAGACCCAGTACTTC.

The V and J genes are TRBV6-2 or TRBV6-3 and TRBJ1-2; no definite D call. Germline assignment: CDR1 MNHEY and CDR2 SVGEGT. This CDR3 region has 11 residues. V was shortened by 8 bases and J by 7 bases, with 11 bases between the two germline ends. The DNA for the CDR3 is TGTGCCAGCGCCGCCCAGTTTGGCTACACCTTC. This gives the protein CASAAQFGYTF.

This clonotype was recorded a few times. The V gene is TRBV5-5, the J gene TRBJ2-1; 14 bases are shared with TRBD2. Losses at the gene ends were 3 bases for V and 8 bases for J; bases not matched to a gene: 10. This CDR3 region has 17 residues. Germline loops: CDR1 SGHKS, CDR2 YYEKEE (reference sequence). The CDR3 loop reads CASSYRLAGGRIYEQFF. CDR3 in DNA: TGTGCCAGCAGCTACAGACTAGCGGGAGGGCGAATCTATGAGCAGTTCTTC. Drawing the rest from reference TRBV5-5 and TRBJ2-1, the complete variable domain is DAGVTQSPTHLIKTRGQQVTLRCSPISGHKSVSWYQQVLGQGPQFIFQYYEKEERGRGNFPDRFSARQFPNYSSELNVNALLLGDSALYLCASSYRLAGGRIYEQFFGPGTRLTVL.

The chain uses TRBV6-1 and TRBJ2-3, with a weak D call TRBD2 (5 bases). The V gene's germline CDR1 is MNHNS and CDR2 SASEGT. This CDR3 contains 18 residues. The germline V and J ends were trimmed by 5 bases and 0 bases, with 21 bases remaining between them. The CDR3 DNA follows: TGTGCCAGCAGTTACCGGGGTCCCCAGCACCATAGCACAGATACGCAGTATTTT. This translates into CASSYRGPQHHSTDTQYF.

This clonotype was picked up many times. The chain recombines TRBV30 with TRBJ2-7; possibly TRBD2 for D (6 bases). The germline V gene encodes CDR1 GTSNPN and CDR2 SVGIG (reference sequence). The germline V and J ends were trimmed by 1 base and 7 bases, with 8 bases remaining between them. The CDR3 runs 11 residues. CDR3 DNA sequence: TGTGCCTGGAGTGGGGCGGGGGAGCAGTACTTC. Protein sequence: CAWSGAGEQYF. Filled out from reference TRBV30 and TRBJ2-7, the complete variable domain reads SQTIHQWPATLVQPVGSPLSLECTVEGTSNPNLYWYRQAAGRGLQLLFYSVGIGQISSEVPQNLSASRPQDRQFILSSKKLLLSDSGFYLCAWSGAGEQYFGPGTRLTVT.

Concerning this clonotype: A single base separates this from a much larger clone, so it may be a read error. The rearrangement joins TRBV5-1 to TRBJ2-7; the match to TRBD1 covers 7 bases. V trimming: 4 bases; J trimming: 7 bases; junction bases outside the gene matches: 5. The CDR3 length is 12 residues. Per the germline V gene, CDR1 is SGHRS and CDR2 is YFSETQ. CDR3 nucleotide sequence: TGCGCCAGCAGCACTTCAGGGGGTGAGCAGTACTTC. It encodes CASSTSGGEQYF.

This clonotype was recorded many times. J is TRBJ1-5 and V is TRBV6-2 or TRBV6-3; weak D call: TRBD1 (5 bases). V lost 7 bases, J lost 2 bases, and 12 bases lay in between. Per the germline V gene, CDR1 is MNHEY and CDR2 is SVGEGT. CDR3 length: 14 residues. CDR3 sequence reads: CASTDPGRNQPQHF. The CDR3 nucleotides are TGTGCCAGCACCGACCCGGGACGCAATCAGCCCCAGCATTTT.

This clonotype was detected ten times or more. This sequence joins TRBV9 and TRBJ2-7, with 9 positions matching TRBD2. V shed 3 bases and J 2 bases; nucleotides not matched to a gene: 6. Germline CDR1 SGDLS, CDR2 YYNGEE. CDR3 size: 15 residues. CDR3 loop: CASSERASGTYEQYF. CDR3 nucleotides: TGTGCCAGCAGCGAGAGGGCTAGCGGGACCTACGAGCAGTACTTC.